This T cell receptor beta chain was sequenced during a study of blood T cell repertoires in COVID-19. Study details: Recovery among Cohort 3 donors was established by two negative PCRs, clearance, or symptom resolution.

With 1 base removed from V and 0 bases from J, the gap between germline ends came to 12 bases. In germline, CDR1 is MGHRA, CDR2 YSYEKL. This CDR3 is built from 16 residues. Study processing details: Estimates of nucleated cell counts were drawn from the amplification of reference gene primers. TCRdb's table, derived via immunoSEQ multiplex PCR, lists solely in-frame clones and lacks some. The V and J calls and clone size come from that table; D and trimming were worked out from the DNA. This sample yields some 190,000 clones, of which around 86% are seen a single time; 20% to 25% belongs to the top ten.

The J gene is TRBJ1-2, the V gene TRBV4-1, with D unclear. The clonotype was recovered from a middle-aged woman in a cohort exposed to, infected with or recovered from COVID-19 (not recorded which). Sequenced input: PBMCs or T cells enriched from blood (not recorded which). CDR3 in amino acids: CASSQASGTSNYGYTF. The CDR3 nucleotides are TGCGCCAGCAGCCAAGCCAGCGGCACCTCTAACTATGGCTACACCTTC.